These 32 T cell receptor beta chains were sequenced from one sample in a study of response to subunit inactivated influenza vaccine. TCRdb reprocessed the RT-PCR reads via MiXCR and lists one record per CDR3 protein. This sample yields around 650,000 distinct CDR3 sequences, of which about 15% are seen a single time; 11% belongs to the top ten. The source was PBMCs from blood, collected roughly 12 days after vaccination. These TCRs come from a man aged 45-60 years who received an inactivated influenza vaccine.

The chain has TRBV12-3 or TRBV12-4 and TRBJ1-4; D is ambiguous. Trimming left V 7 bases short and J 4 bases short, with 13 bases between. CDR3 size: 14 residues. This CDR3 is CASTLGNSNEKLFF. CDR3 coding DNA: TGTGCCAGCACCTTGGGCAATAGTAATGAAAAACTGTTTTTT.

The chain uses TRBV6-5 and TRBJ2-3; D is undetermined. The germline CDR1 and CDR2 sequences are MNHEY and SVGAGI. The CDR3 is 15 residues long. Trimming removed 2 bases from V and 0 bases from J, with 9 bases in between. CDR3 residues: CASSYQKGSTDTQYF. The CDR3 DNA reads as TGTGCCAGCAGTTACCAGAAGGGTAGCACAGATACGCAGTATTTT.

The V gene is TRBV20-1, the J gene TRBJ2-1, with TRBD1 matching over 10 bases. CDR3 length equals 20 residues. V was clipped by 6 bases and J by 5 bases; unmatched bases: 25. CDR1 and CDR2 (germline): DFQATT, SNEGSKA (reference sequence). The CDR3 DNA is TGCAGTGCCCGCTCCGCACTACCAGACAGGGGGCGCGGGCTTAACAATGAGCAGTTCTTC. Residues: CSARSALPDRGRGLNNEQFF.

The table lists this clonotype with a few counts. J is TRBJ1-4 and V is TRBV20-1; TRBD1 might be the D (5 bases). Trimming took 2 bases from V and 2 from J, leaving 9 bases between them. The CDR3 contains 14 residues. Germline CDR1 is DFQATT and CDR2 is SNEGSKA (reference sequence). The CDR3 DNA follows: TGCAGTGCTAGAAGGGGAACTACTAATGAAAAACTGTTTTTT. Encoded protein: CSARRGTTNEKLFF.

The gene calls are TRBV6-1 and TRBJ2-7; perhaps TRBD2 as D (5 bases). The germline gives CDR1 MNHNS, CDR2 SASEGT. The CDR3 runs to 13 residues. Trimming shortened V by 2 bases and J by 3 bases, and 8 bases separated the two germline ends. CDR3 DNA: TGTGCCAGCAGTGAATATGGAGGCTACGAGCAGTACTTC. Translated: CASSEYGGYEQYF.

The chain is built from TRBV19 and TRBJ2-3; D uncertain. Germline CDR1 reads LNHDA; CDR2 reads SQIVND (reference sequence). The length of the CDR3 is 13 residues. Trimming pared 0 bases from V and 1 base from J, leaving 2 bases between. In DNA form, the CDR3 reads TGTGCCAGTAGTATAGAAGGCACAGATACGCAGTATTTT. As protein: CASSIEGTDTQYF.

This clonotype appeared many times. This chain connects TRBV5-1 to TRBJ1-2; 7 bases map to TRBD1. The J segment lost 8 bases and the V segment lost 4 bases, leaving 5 bases of the junction unmatched. This CDR3 spans 12 amino acids. CDR1 and CDR2 from the germline V gene are SGHRS and YFSETQ. The CDR3 DNA reads as TGCGCCAGCAGCGAGGGGGCGGGAGGCTACACCTTC. Protein: CASSEGAGGYTF.

The rearrangement joins TRBV7-2 to TRBJ2-5; D possibly corresponds to TRBD1 (5 bases). Germline lookup yields CDR1 SGHTA and CDR2 FQGNSA. The CDR3 contains 16 residues. The V gene lost 6 bases and the J gene lost 2 bases, with 19 bases spanning the gap. In nucleotides, the CDR3 is TGTGCCAGCAGTCCGCAGGGTTTGCGGCGTCAAGAGACCCAGTACTTC. It encodes CASSPQGLRRQETQYF. Full variable domain (missing parts from reference TRBV7-2 and TRBJ2-5): GAGVSQSPSNKVTEKGKDVELRCDPISGHTALYWYRQSLGQGLEFLIYFQGNSAPDKSGLPSDRFSAERTGGSVSTLTIQRTQQEDSAVYLCASSPQGLRRQETQYFGPGTRLLVL.

In this sample, this clonotype turned up a few times. The rearrangement links TRBV7-9 to TRBJ2-7, with D possibly TRBD1 on 5 matching bases. CDR3 length: 13 residues. Germline CDR1 and CDR2: SEHNR and FQNEAQ (reference sequence). Trimming took 2 bases from V and 7 from J, leaving 12 bases between them. The CDR3 nucleotides read TGTGCCAGCAGCTTACAGGGTGGATGGGAGCAGTACTTC. Its translation: CASSLQGGWEQYF.

The sample holds a few counts of this clonotype. The V and J genes are TRBV10-3 and TRBJ2-7; the D call may be TRBD1 or TRBD2 (5 bases each). Germline loops: CDR1 ENHRY, CDR2 SYGVKD. The CDR3 covers 13 residues. V gave up 4 bases and J gave up 2 bases, with 9 bases separating them. The CDR3 nucleotides are TGTGCCATCAGTGCGGGGCCGACCTACGAGCAGTACTTC. This encodes CAISAGPTYEQYF.

This clonotype was detected a few times. The V call is TRBV7-3, the J call TRBJ2-5; 7 bases match TRBD2. The germline V gene has CDR1 SGHTA and CDR2 FQGTGA. V gave up 3 bases and J gave up 4 bases; unmatched junction bases: 8. CDR3 length equals 15 residues. CDR3 protein: CASSFSGRESETQYF. The CDR3 DNA follows: TGTGCCAGCAGCTTCTCGGGGCGGGAGTCAGAGACCCAGTACTTC.

The chain joins TRBV7-9 to TRBJ2-7; 7 nucleotides align to TRBD2. CDR3 size: 10 residues. J gave up 7 bases and V 10 bases, and 4 bases lay outside the gene matches. The V gene's germline CDR1 is SEHNR and CDR2 FQNEAQ (reference sequence). The CDR3 protein is CATGGREQYF. DNA of the CDR3: TGTGCCACGGGGGGTCGGGAGCAGTACTTC.

On this clonotype: The junction and the germline gene differ at one end; a read error may be behind it. The chain links TRBV18 to TRBJ2-7; 12 bases fit TRBD1. CDR1 is KGHSH, CDR2 LQKENI, per germline. The CDR3 has 12 amino acids. This CDR3 reads CASSSGQGATHF. CDR3 in DNA: TGTGCCAGCTCATCGGGACAGGGGGCAACCCACTTC.

The V call is TRBV5-1, the J call TRBJ1-3; no reliable D call. The CDR3 runs to 14 residues. Germline loops: CDR1 SGHRS, CDR2 YFSETQ. V lost 5 bases to trimming and J lost 3 bases, with 12 bases between them. The CDR3 region has the DNA TGCGCCAGCAGTTCAGGATCAAATGGAAACACCATATATTTT. As protein: CASSSGSNGNTIYF.

This clonotype was observed many times. This chain's CDR3 is CSARTGIGWSAFF. In DNA form, the CDR3 reads TGCAGTGCTAGGACGGGGATAGGATGGTCGGCTTTCTTT. This chain uses TRBV20-1 with TRBJ1-1; D ambiguous. V lost 3 bases and J lost 11, with 19 bases in between. This CDR3 spans 13 amino acids. Germline CDR1 DFQATT, CDR2 SNEGSKA (reference sequence).

The chain joins TRBV18 to TRBJ1-1, with a possible D match to TRBD1 (6 bases). The CDR3 runs to 15 residues. Trimming left V 3 bases short and J 2 bases short, with 13 bases between. Germline V gene sequence: CDR1 KGHSH, CDR2 LQKENI. The CDR3 sequence is CASSPDLTGNTEAFF. The DNA of the CDR3 is TGTGCCAGCTCACCTGATCTGACAGGAAACACTGAAGCTTTCTTT.

The V and J genes are TRBV6-1 and TRBJ2-7; D is unclear. Germline values: CDR1 MNHNS, CDR2 SASEGT. The CDR3 length is 13 residues. V shed 6 bases and J shed 6 bases, with 15 bases lying between them. CDR3 nucleotide sequence: TGTGCCAGCAGGCCGGGTGGTGGGATCGAGCAGTACTTC. Translating it yields CASRPGGGIEQYF.

This clonotype was found a few times. The chain links TRBV12-3 or TRBV12-4 to TRBJ2-7, with 8 positions matching TRBD1. V was clipped by 3 bases and J by 7 bases; unmatched bases: 8. This CDR3 contains 14 residues. CDR3 loop: CASSFGQGEREQYF. As DNA, the CDR3 is TGTGCCAGCAGTTTTGGACAGGGAGAGAGAGAGCAGTACTTC.

This clonotype was counted at least ten times. V gene TRBV7-9 combines with J gene TRBJ2-7, with a tentative D call TRBD2 (6 bases). In germline, CDR1 is SEHNR, CDR2 FQNEAQ (reference sequence). The CDR3 runs 16 residues. The ends were cut back, 6 bases at V and 0 bases at J, with 18 bases in the middle. The CDR3 DNA follows: TGTGCCAGCAGTTCCATACTAGCTTCCAGCTCCTACGAGCAGTACTTC. This sequence encodes CASSSILASSSYEQYF.

This clonotype was seen only a few times. The V call is TRBV10-3, the J call TRBJ1-4; no definite D call. Germline V CDR1 and CDR2: ENHRY, SYGVKD. The CDR3 totals 13 residues. Trimming pared 2 bases from V and 7 bases from J, leaving 8 bases between. In DNA, the CDR3 is TGTGCCATCAGTGAGGGGGAGGCTGAAAAACTGTTTTTT. It codes for CAISEGEAEKLFF.

This clonotype was recorded many times. The rearrangement uses TRBV2 and TRBJ2-3; unclear D gene. The CDR3 runs to 17 residues. The V end lost 2 bases, the J end lost 0 bases, and 15 bases lay between the germline ends. Germline V gene lookup returns CDR1 SNHLY and CDR2 FYNNEI. The CDR3 reads CASSESRSWSSTDTQYF. In nucleotides, the CDR3 is TGTGCCAGCAGTGAATCAAGGAGCTGGAGTAGCACAGATACGCAGTATTTT.

This clonotype was detected a few times. This chain links TRBV6-2 or TRBV6-3 with TRBJ1-4; D not certain. CDR1 is MNHEY and CDR2 is SVGEGT in the germline V gene. The CDR3 is made up of 15 amino acids. The V end was cut by 4 bases, the J end by 5 bases, with 14 bases between. CDR3 bases: TGTGCCAGCAGTTCGCCTCCGGATGGAAATGAAAAACTGTTTTTT. Translated: CASSSPPDGNEKLFF.

This clonotype has only a few counts. V usage is TRBV5-8 and J usage is TRBJ2-4; D is perhaps TRBD2 (5 bases). This CDR3 is built from 13 residues. Germline CDR1 and CDR2: SGHTS and YDEGEE. Deletions cut 9 bases from V and 6 bases from J, with 16 bases between. The CDR3 coding sequence is TGTGCCACCACGGGGAGCCCCAGAAACATTCAGTACTTC. Translation: CATTGSPRNIQYF.

J is TRBJ2-2 and V is TRBV20-1; the D is unclear. This CDR3 region has 15 residues. Germline CDR1 DFQATT, CDR2 SNEGSKA (reference sequence). V was pared by 1 base and J by 1 base, with 10 bases between. CDR3 bases: TGCAGTGCTAGAGGGCCCCCGGAGAACACCGGGGAGCTGTTTTTT. This codes for CSARGPPENTGELFF.

This clonotype was seen a handful of times. The CDR3 nucleotides read TGTGCCACCTCCCCCGGGGGCCTTGGCTACACCTTC. Translated, it gives CATSPGGLGYTF. The chain carries TRBV19 and TRBJ1-2; perhaps TRBD1 as D (6 bases). From germline, CDR1 is LNHDA and CDR2 SQIVND (reference sequence). V was pared by 10 bases and J by 7 bases, with 16 bases between. The CDR3 consists of 12 residues.

V and J are TRBV7-2 and TRBJ1-5; possible D gene TRBD1, 6 bases. V was cut by 7 bases and J by 5 bases, with 12 bases left in between. This CDR3 has 13 residues. CDR1 and CDR2 (germline): SGHTA, FQGNSA. The CDR3 region is CASTWTADQPQHF. The CDR3 coding sequence is TGTGCCAGCACGTGGACAGCGGATCAGCCCCAGCATTTT.

V is TRBV20-1 and J is TRBJ2-5, with 7 positions matching TRBD2. Per the germline V gene, CDR1 is DFQATT and CDR2 is SNEGSKA (reference sequence). J lost 0 bases, V lost 1 base, and 8 bases had no gene match. CDR3 length: 16 amino acids. The CDR3 DNA sequence: TGCAGTGCTAGAGGGGGGGACTACAAGTACCAAGAGACCCAGTACTTC. Its translation: CSARGGDYKYQETQYF.

The rearrangement uses TRBV15 and TRBJ2-1, with TRBD2 matching over 7 bases. The CDR3 runs to 14 residues. Unmatched junction bases numbered 8, after V lost 5 bases and J lost 7 bases. The germline gives CDR1 LNHNV, CDR2 YYDKDF (reference sequence). CDR3 in DNA: TGTGCCACCAGCGGGCGAACTAGCGAAAATGAGCAGTTCTTC. This codes for CATSGRTSENEQFF. The complete variable domain, with remaining parts taken from reference TRBV15 and TRBJ2-1, reads DAMVIQNPRYQVTQFGKPVTLSCSQTLNHNVMYWYQQKSSQAPKLLFHYYDKDFNNEADTPDNFQSRRPNTSFCFLDIRSPGLGDTAMYLCATSGRTSENEQFFGPGTRLTVL.

This clonotype was seen only a few times. This chain connects TRBV4-3 to TRBJ2-3, with 14 bases identical to TRBD2. The ends lost 0 bases at V and 7 bases at J; junction bases unmatched: 3. CDR1 and CDR2 from the germline V gene are LGHNA and YSLEER. The CDR3 totals 16 residues. The CDR3 reads CASSQEGLAGGNTQYF. The CDR3 bases are TGCGCCAGCAGCCAAGAAGGACTAGCGGGGGGAAATACGCAGTATTTT.

This clonotype turned up a few times. The chain employs TRBV5-1 and TRBJ2-7; 13 bases map to TRBD2. The V segment lost 5 bases and the J segment 3 bases; nucleotides outside the gene matches: 2. Germline V gene lookup returns CDR1 SGHRS and CDR2 YFSETQ. The CDR3 extends over 14 amino acids. The CDR3 coding sequence is TGCGCCAGCAGACTAGCGGGGGGGTACTACGAGCAGTACTTC. This codes for CASRLAGGYYEQYF.

The V and J genes are TRBV19 and TRBJ2-2; 7 bases align to TRBD1. J gave up 5 bases and V 8 bases, and 8 bases lay outside the gene matches. Looked up from germline, CDR1 is LNHDA and CDR2 is SQIVND (reference sequence). The CDR3 length is 14 residues. The CDR3 region has the DNA TGTGCCAGTCATACGACAGGGAAAACCGGGGAGCTGTTTTTT. Translation gives CASHTTGKTGELFF.

This clonotype occurred a few times. The chain is built from TRBV9 and TRBJ2-1; the match to TRBD2 covers 15 bases. The V segment lost 2 bases and the J segment 7 bases; nucleotides outside the gene matches: 16. CDR1 SGDLS and CDR2 YYNGEE come from the germline V gene. The CDR3 is 20 amino acids. The CDR3 protein is CASSVAPGLAGGHAVNEQFF. The CDR3 DNA sequence: TGTGCCAGCAGCGTGGCTCCGGGACTAGCGGGAGGCCACGCTGTGAATGAGCAGTTCTTC.